This TCR beta chain is from a study of blood T cell repertoires in COVID-19. Study background: Whether acute or convalescent, the COVID-19 samples came from the United States, Italy and Spain. PBMCs, B-cell-depleted T cells, or T cells were the source of the cDNA or gDNA that made up the material.

Original processing methods: Nucleated cell number was recorded as an estimate derived from reference gene primer amplification. The repertoire was sequenced with immunoSEQ multiplex PCR; TCRdb's copy has only in-frame clones and lacks some. V and J calls and clone size follow that table, whereas D and trimming were derived from the DNA. The sample gives 98,000 or so clones, about nine tenths of which show up once; roughly 15% is in the top ten. CDR1 is SEHNR, CDR2 FQNEAQ, per germline (reference sequence). V dropped 1 base and J dropped 0; count of bases not matched to a gene: 8. The CDR3 consists of 18 residues.

The TCR originated in a man between 50 and 59 years old with acute or convalescent COVID-19. Sample: peripheral blood. The chain combines TRBV7-9 with TRBJ1-3, with 8 bases lining up with TRBD1. The chain's CDR3 is CASSLVPGQGTSGNTIYF. CDR3 DNA: TGTGCCAGCAGCTTAGTCCCAGGACAGGGCACCTCTGGAAACACCATATATTTT.